This record concerns one T cell receptor (beta chain) sequence. Its antigen is as yet unknown. The entry originates in a study of T cell responses to AZD1222 COVID-19 vaccine. Overall study: Second doses that came at about 4 or about 12 weeks were put together.

Study findings and constraints: Along spike, vaccine-associated CD4 TCRs were found throughout, with dominance at 160-218 and 743-854. Clonal diversity was possibly underestimated, and the donors were mostly white British, with more females. Unmutated variant regions reportedly attract nearly half of all spike-specific TCRs.

Assay used: immunoSEQ multiplex PCR; TCRdb lists only in-frame clones, some missing. Of around 100,000 clones listed, just over 85% are singletons. Germline lookup yields CDR1 LNHDA and CDR2 SQIVND (reference sequence). V was clipped by 1 base and J by 9 bases, with 13 bases between them. This CDR3 comprises 15 residues. The source material was peripheral blood, sampled on day 0 of AZD1222 vaccination. The chain uses TRBV19 and TRBJ1-6; D not certain. The source is an adult in good health. The CDR3 bases are TGTGCCAGTAGTATAGCGGCCGGGTTGTTTTCACCCCTCCACTTT. This codes for CASSIAAGLFSPLHF.